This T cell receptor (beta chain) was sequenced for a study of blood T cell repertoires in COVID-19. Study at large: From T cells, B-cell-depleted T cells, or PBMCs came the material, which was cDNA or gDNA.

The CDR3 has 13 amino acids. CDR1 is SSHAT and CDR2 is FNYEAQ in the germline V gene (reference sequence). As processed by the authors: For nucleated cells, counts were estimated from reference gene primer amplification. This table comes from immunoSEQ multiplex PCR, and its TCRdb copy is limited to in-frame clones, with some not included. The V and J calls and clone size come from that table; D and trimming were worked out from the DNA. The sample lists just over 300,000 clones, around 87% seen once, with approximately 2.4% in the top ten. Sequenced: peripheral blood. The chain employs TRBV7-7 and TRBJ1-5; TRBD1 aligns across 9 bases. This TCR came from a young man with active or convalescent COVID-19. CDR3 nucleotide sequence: TGTGCAACGAACGGGACAGGGCATCAGCCCCAGCATTTT. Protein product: CATNGTGHQPQHF.